This record looks at one T cell receptor (beta chain) sequence and its context. The antigen remains undetermined. Libraries were prepared by immunoSEQ multiplex PCR; TCRdb keeps only in-frame clonotypes and omits some of them. The repertoire holds some 34,000 clones, with around 90% as singletons. The entry originates in a study of T cells in narcolepsy. Findings and caveats of the study: Autoreactive HCRT-specific and TRIB2-specific clonotypes were marked in same-patient CSF-versus-blood CD4+ comparisons. Autoreactive clonotypes reportedly recurred in blood of same and different patients, not controls.

Looked up from germline, CDR1 is MDHEN and CDR2 is SYDVKM. V was trimmed by 6 bases and J by 2 bases, leaving 10 bases between them. This CDR3 is built from 13 residues. This chain links TRBV28 with TRBJ1-1, with a weak D call TRBD1 (5 bases). The TCR comes from a human donor with narcolepsy. The source material was CD45RA- memory CD4+ T cells from PBMCs. CDR3 region: CASSWDFNTEAFF. The CDR3 DNA follows: TGTGCCAGCAGCTGGGACTTTAACACTGAAGCTTTCTTT.